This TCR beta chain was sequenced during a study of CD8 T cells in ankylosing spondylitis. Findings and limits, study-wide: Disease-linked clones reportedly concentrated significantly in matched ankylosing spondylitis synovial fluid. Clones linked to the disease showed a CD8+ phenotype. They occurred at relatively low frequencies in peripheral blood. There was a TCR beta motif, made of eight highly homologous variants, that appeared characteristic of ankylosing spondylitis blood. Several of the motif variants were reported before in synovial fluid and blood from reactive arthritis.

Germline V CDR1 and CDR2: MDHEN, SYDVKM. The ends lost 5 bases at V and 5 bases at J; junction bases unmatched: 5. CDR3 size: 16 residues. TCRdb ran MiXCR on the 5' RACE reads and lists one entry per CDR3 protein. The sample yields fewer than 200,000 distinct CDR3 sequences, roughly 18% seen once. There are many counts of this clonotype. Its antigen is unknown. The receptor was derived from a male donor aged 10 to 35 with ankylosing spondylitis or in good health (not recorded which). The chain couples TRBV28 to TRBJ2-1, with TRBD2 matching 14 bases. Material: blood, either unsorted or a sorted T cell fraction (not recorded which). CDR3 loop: CASSQAGLAGDNEQFF. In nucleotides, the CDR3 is TGTGCCAGCAGTCAAGCGGGACTAGCGGGAGACAATGAGCAGTTCTTC.